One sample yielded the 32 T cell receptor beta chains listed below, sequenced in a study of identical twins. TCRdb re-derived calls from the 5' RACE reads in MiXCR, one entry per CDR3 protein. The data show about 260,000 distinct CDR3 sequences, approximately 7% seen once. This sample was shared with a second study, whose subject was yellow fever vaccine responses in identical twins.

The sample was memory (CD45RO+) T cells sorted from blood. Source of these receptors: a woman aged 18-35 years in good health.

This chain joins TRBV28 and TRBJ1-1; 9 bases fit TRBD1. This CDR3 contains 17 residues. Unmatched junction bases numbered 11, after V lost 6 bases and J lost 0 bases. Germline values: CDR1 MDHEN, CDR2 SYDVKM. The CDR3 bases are TGTGCCAGCAGCCCGAACAGGGGGCGTCTCATGAACACTGAAGCTTTCTTT. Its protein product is CASSPNRGRLMNTEAFF. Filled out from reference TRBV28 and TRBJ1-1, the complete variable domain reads DVKVTQSSRYLVKRTGEKVFLECVQDMDHENMFWYRQDPGLGLRLIYFSYDVKMKEKGDIPEGYSVSREKKERFSLILESASTNQTSMYLCASSPNRGRLMNTEAFFGQGTRLTVV.

Written as DNA, the CDR3 is TGTGCCAGCACTTTAGAGAGGGTATCTAACTATGGCTACACCTTC. It translates to CASTLERVSNYGYTF. The chain combines TRBV6-5 with TRBJ1-2; D is unclear. Germline V gene data show CDR1 as MNHEY and CDR2 as SVGAGI. The CDR3 sequence is 15 residues long. V was shortened by 7 bases and J by 0 bases, with 15 bases between the two germline ends.

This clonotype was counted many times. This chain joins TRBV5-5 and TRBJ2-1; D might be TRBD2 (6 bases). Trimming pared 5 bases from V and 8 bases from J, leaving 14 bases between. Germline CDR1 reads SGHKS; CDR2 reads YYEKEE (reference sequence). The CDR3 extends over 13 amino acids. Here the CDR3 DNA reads TGTGCCAGCAGACGGGGACCGGGGGATGAGCAGTTCTTC. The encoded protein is CASRRGPGDEQFF.

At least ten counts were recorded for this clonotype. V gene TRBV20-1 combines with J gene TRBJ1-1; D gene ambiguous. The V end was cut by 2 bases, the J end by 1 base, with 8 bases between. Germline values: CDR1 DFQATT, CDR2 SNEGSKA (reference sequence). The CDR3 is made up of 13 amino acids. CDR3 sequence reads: CSARRWENTEAFF. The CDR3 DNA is TGCAGTGCTAGACGCTGGGAGAACACTGAAGCTTTCTTT.

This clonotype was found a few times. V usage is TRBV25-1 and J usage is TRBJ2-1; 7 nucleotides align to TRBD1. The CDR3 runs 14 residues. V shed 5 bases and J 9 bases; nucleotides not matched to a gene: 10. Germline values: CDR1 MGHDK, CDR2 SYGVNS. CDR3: CASSPGQTLGEQFF. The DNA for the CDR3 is TGTGCCAGCAGTCCGGGACAGACGCTTGGTGAGCAGTTCTTC.

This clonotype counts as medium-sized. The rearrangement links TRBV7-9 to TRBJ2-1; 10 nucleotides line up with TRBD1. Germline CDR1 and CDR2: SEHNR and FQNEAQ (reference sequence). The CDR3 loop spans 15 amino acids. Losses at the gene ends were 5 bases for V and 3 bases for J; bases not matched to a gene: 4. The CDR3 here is CASSTGTGDYNEQFF. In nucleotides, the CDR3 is TGTGCCAGCAGCACCGGGACAGGGGACTACAATGAGCAGTTCTTC.

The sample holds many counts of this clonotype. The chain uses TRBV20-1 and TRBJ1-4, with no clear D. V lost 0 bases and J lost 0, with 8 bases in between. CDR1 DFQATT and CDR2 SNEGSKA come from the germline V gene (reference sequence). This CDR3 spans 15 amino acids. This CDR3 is CSARDAAATNEKLFF. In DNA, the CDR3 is TGCAGTGCTAGAGATGCGGCTGCAACTAATGAAAAACTGTTTTTT.

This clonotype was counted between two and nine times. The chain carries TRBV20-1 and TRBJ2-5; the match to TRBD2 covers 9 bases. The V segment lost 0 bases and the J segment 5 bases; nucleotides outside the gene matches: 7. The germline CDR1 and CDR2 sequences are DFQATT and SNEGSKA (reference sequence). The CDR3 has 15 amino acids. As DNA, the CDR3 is TGCAGTGCTAGAGATCATAGCGGGAGAGTGGAGACCCAGTACTTC. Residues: CSARDHSGRVETQYF.

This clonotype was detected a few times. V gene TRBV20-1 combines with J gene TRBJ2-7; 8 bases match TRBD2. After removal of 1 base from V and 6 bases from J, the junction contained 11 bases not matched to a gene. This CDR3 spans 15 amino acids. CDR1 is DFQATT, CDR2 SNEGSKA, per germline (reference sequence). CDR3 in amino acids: CSARGVGTRISEQYF. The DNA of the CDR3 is TGCAGTGCTAGAGGTGTGGGGACTAGAATTTCCGAGCAGTACTTC.

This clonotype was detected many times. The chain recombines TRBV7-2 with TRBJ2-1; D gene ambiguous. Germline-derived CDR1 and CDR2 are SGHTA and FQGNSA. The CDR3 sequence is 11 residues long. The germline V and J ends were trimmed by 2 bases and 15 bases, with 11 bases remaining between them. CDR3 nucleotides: TGTGCCAGCAGCTTAAGGTACTTGCCGTTCTTC. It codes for CASSLRYLPFF.

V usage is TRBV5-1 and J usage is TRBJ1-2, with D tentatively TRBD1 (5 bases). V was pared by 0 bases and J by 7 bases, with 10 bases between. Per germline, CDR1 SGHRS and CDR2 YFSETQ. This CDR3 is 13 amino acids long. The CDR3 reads CASSLAGGSGYTF. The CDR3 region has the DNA TGCGCCAGCAGCTTGGCGGGGGGGTCTGGCTACACCTTC.

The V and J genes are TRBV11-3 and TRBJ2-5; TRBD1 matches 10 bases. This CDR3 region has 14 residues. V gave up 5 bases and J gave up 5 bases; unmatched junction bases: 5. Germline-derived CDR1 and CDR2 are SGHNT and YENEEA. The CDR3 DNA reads TGTGCCAGCAGCCAGCGGACAGGGGGGGAGACCCAGTACTTC. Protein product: CASSQRTGGETQYF.

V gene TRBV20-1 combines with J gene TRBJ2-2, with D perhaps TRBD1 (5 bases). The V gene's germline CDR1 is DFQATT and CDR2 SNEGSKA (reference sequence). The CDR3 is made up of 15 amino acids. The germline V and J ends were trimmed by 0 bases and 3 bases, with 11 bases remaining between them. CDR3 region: CSARDPPTDTGELFF. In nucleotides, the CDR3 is TGCAGTGCTAGAGATCCCCCGACAGACACCGGGGAGCTGTTTTTT.

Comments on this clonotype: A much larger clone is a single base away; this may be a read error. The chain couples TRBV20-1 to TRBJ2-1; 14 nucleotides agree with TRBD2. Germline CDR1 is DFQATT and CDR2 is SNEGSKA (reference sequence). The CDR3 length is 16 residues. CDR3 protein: CCASGTSGGTYNEQFF. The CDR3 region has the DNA TGCTGTGCTAGCGGGACTAGCGGGGGAACCTACAATGAGCAGTTCTTC.

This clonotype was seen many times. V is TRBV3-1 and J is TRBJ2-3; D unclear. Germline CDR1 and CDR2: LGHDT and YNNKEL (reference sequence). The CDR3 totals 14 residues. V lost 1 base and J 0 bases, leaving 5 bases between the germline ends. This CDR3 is CASSQGASTDTQYF. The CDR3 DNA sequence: TGTGCCAGCAGCCAAGGCGCTAGCACAGATACGCAGTATTTT.

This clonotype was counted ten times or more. CDR3 loop: CASSLSKTGDGQETQYF. DNA for the CDR3: TGCGCCAGCAGCTTGAGCAAGACAGGGGATGGACAAGAGACCCAGTACTTC. V usage is TRBV5-1 and J usage is TRBJ2-5; 8 positions match TRBD1. Germline V CDR1 and CDR2: SGHRS, YFSETQ. V shed 1 base and J 2 bases; nucleotides not matched to a gene: 10. CDR3 length equals 17 residues.

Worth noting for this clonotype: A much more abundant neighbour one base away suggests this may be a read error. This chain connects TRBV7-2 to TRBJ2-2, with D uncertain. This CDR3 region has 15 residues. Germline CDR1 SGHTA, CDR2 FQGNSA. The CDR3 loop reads CASSYRMGNSGELFF. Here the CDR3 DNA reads TGTGCCAGCAGTTACCGCATGGGGAACTCCGGGGAGCTGTTTTTT.

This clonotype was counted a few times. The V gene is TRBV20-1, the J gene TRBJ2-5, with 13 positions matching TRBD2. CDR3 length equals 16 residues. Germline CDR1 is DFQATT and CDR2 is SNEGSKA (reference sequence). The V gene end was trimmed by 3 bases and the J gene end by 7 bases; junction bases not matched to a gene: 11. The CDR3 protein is CSASDPLAGGTGTQYF. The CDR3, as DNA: TGCAGTGCTAGTGACCCACTAGCGGGAGGGACGGGGACCCAGTACTTC.

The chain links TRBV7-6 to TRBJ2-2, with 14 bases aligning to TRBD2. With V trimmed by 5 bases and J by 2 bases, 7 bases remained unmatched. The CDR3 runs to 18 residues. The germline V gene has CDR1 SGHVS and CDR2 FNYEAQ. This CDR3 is CASSPRTSGGLNTGELFF. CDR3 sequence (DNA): TGTGCCAGCAGCCCCAGGACTAGCGGGGGGCTCAACACCGGGGAGCTGTTTTTT.

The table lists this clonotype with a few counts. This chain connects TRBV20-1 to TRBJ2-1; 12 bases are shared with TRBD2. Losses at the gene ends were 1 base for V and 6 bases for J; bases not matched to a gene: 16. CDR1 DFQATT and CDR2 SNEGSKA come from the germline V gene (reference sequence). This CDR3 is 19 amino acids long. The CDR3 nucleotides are TGCAGTGCTAGAGGGTGGGCTAGCGGGGGGGGTTCCGAAGCCAATGAGCAGTTCTTC. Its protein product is CSARGWASGGGSEANEQFF.

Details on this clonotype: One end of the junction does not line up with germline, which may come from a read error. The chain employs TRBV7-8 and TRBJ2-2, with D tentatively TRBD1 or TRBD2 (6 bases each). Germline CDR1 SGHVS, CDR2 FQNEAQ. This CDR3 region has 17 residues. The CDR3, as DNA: TGTGCCGGCAGCTTAGGGGGGTGGGGAGCTGGCACCGGGGAGCTGTTTTTT. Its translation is CAGSLGGWGAGTGELFF.

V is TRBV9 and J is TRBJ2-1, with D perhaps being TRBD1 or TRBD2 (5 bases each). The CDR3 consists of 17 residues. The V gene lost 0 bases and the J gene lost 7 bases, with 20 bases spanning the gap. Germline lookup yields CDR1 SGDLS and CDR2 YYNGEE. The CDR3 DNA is TGTGCCAGCAGCGTAGAAGAGGTAGTGGGACCCGGGAATGAGCAGTTCTTC. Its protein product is CASSVEEVVGPGNEQFF.

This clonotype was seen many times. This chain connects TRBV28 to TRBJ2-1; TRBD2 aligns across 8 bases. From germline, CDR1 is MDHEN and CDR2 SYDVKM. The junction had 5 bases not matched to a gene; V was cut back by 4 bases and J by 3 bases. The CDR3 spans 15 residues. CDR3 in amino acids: CASSSGLAGYNEQFF. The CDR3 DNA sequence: TGTGCCAGCAGTTCCGGACTAGCCGGCTACAATGAGCAGTTCTTC.

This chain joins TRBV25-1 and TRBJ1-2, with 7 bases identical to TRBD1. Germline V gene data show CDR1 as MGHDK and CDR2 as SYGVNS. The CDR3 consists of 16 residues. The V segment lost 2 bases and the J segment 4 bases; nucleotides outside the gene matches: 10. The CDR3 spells CASSEAPRDSAYGYTF. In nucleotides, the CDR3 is TGTGCCAGCAGTGAAGCCCCCCGGGACAGTGCCTATGGCTACACCTTC.

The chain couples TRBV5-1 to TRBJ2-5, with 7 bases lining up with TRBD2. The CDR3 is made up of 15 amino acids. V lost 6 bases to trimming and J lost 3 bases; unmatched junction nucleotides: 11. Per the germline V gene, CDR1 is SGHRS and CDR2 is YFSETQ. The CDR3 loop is CASTLGGSGKETQYF. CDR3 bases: TGCGCCAGCACCCTGGGAGGGTCTGGGAAAGAGACCCAGTACTTC.

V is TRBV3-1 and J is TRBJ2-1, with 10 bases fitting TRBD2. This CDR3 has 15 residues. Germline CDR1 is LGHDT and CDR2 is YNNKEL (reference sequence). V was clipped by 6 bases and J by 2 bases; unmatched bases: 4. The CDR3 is CASRPSGGAYNEQFF. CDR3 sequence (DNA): TGTGCCAGCAGACCAAGCGGGGGGGCCTACAATGAGCAGTTCTTC.

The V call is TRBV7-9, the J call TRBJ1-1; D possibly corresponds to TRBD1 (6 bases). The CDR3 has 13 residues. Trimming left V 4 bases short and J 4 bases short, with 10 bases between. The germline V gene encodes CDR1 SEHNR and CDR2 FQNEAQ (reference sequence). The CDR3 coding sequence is TGTGCCAGCAGCTACGGGGGGCCCACTGAAGCTTTCTTT. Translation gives CASSYGGPTEAFF.

CDR3 in amino acids: CASSGAGVSPGSVLFF. The CDR3 DNA sequence: TGTGCCAGCAGTGGGGCGGGTGTATCACCGGGGTCGGTGCTGTTTTTT. The rearrangement links TRBV27 to TRBJ2-2; the D gene could be TRBD1 or TRBD2 (5 bases each). The germline V gene has CDR1 MNHEY and CDR2 SMNVEV (reference sequence). V lost 5 bases, J lost 13 bases, and 26 bases lay in between. The CDR3 is 16 residues long.

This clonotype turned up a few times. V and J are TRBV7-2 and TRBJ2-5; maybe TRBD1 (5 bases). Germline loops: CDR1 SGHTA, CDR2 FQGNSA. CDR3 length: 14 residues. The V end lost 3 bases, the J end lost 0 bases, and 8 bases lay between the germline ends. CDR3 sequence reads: CASSFPDNQETQYF. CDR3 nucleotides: TGTGCCAGCAGCTTCCCGGACAACCAAGAGACCCAGTACTTC.

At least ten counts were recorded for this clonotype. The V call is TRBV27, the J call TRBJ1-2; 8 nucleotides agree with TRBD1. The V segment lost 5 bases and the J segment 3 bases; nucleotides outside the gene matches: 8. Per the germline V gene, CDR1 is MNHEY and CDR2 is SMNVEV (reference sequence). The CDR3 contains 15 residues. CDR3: CASSSQGAGDYGYTF. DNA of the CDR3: TGTGCCAGCAGTAGTCAGGGGGCTGGCGACTATGGCTACACCTTC.

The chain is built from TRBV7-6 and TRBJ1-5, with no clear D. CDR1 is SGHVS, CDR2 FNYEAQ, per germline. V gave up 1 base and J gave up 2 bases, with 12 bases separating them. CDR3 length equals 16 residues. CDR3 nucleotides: TGTGCCAGCAGCTTAGTTCCGAACCCGGGCAATCAGCCCCAGCATTTT. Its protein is CASSLVPNPGNQPQHF. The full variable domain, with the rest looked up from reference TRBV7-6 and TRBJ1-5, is GAGVSQSPRYKVTKRGQDVALRCDPISGHVSLYWYRQALGQGPEFLTYFNYEAQQDKSGLPNDRFSAERPEGSISTLTIQRTEQRDSAMYRCASSLVPNPGNQPQHFGDGTRLSIL.

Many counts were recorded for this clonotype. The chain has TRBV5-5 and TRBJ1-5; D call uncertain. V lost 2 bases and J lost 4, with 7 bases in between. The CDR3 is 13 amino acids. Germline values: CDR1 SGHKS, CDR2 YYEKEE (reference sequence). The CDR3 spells CASSFWGNQPQHF. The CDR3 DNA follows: TGTGCCAGCAGCTTTTGGGGAAATCAGCCCCAGCATTTT.